Sequencing of this T cell receptor (beta chain) was carried out in a study of blood T cell repertoires in COVID-19 (TCRdb year 2020). With respect to the entire study: The collaborator samples originated in the United States, Italy and Spain and spanned the acute and convalescent phases of COVID-19. Sample metadata almost always included a de-identified subject ID, COVID-19 status, age in years and sex. The prospective study material was composed of cDNA or gDNA derived from T cells, B-cell-depleted T cells, or PBMCs. Where available, HLA class I and class II types were taken from metadata supplied by the sample provider and were not determined by assay-based typing. The repertoires were released in a freely available public database meant as a resource for research on the immune response to SARS-CoV-2. Samples came from the ongoing ImmuneRACE study (first 160 participants) plus 1,254 subjects from 6 global collaborators. Deeply sampled blood TCRbeta repertoires from subjects exposed to, actively infected with, or recovered from COVID-19 were included in the dataset. What the research found in general, with its limitations: Clinical and demographic metadata were provided uncurated, with the amount varying by source and participant.

Via the germline V gene, CDR1 is MNHEY and CDR2 SVGEGT. Its CDR3 holds 15 amino acids, cysteine through phenylalanine. Kept here is only the CDR3 DNA, which spans 45 bases and is read in frame from base 1. V is reduced by 2 bases and J by 0 bases, leaving a spacing of 8 bases between them. TCRbeta CDR3 regions were amplified from genomic DNA by means of the immunoSEQ Assay, a bias-controlled multiplex PCR. Per the authors' processing: The number of nucleated cells in each sample was estimated by amplification of reference gene primers within the assay. To quantify the absolute abundance of each unique TCRbeta CDR3 rearrangement, sequence reads were collapsed and filtered. For each sample, productive Simpson clonality was calculated by taking the square root of Simpson's diversity index across productive rearrangements. TCRdb took over this immuneACCESS table, retaining in-frame rearrangements with V and J assigned. Such tables are incomplete; in checked studies, under half of the missing clones stem from an unresolved V gene, and the remainder is unexplained. V, J and clone size were drawn from that table, and D and trimming were deduced from the DNA. In this sample the table shows over 25,000 clones, approximately 91% of which occur a single time. The top ten hold more than 13% of the sample.

This clone has a handful of counts. Its specific antigen is unknown. Base-call qualities are not available, and no considerably larger clone is one nucleotide away. Whole blood was collected in K2EDTA tubes by collaborating institutions according to the institutions' own protocols. For TCRbeta analysis, collaborators shipped samples in one of three forms: frozen whole blood, isolated PBMCs, or DNA extracted from either of those sample types. The chain is assembled from TRBV6-2 or TRBV6-3 and TRBJ1-5; the D gene assignment is ambiguous. The sequence was obtained from a human donor with active COVID-19. The donor label of this sample is uncertain. Sequencing input: peripheral blood. CDR3 protein: CASSYQQLSNQPQHF. The DNA reads TGTGCCAGCAGTTACCAACAGCTTAGCAATCAGCCCCAGCATTTT.